This T cell receptor beta chain is from a study of T cell repertoires in cytomegalovirus infection. Study-level information: Through public TCR beta signatures, both CMV infection and matching HLA type were indicated. The study, taken as a whole, reports: It was HLA-C-restricted CMV-specific TCR beta clonotypes that dominated the response ex vivo. Carriage of CMV together with the relevant HLA was identifiable through cumulative public TCR beta family frequency.

The CDR3 covers 18 residues. V lost 0 bases, J lost 0 bases, and 6 bases stayed unmatched. The germline CDR1 and CDR2 sequences are LGHNA and YNFKEQ. This clonotype was counted many times. Its matching antigen is unknown. MiXCR was run by TCRdb on the reads, yielding one entry per CDR3 protein. The repertoire holds 400,000 to 550,000 distinct CDR3 sequences, with approximately 11% as singletons. The receptor's source is a human donor in good health (CMV status not recorded). Some clones in this sample may be carry-over from other donors' samples. The J gene is TRBJ1-4, the V gene TRBV4-2; TRBD1 matches 8 bases. Material: PBMCs. CDR3 amino acids: CASSQDGQGASTNEKLFF. CDR3 nucleotide sequence: TGTGCCAGCAGCCAAGATGGGCAGGGGGCCTCAACTAATGAAAAACTGTTTTTT.